The sequence of this T cell receptor beta chain was determined in a study of chemoradiotherapy in HPV16-positive cancers. Notes on the study in general: The functional HPV-specific definition rests on just a couple of HPV16-positive patients. Candidate HPV-specific clones and E7-related TCR motifs grew in tumor during treatment.

Worth noting for this clone: The antigen is not known.

The method was immunoSEQ multiplex PCR; TCRdb's version includes in-frame clones alone and lacks a portion of them. The profile shows 16,000 or so clones, approximately 80% of them singletons. The germline gives CDR1 DFQATT, CDR2 SNEGSKA (reference sequence). The CDR3 is made up of 11 amino acids. V lost 5 bases and J lost 7, with 9 bases in between. This receptor was obtained from a human donor with HPV-associated anogenital cancer. The rearrangement joins TRBV20-1 to TRBJ1-3; perhaps TRBD1 as D (6 bases). This specimen was taken from a patient who underwent chemoradiotherapy. The CDR3 here is CSAGGKNTIYF. CDR3 DNA: TGCAGTGCTGGGGGCAAGAACACCATATATTTT.